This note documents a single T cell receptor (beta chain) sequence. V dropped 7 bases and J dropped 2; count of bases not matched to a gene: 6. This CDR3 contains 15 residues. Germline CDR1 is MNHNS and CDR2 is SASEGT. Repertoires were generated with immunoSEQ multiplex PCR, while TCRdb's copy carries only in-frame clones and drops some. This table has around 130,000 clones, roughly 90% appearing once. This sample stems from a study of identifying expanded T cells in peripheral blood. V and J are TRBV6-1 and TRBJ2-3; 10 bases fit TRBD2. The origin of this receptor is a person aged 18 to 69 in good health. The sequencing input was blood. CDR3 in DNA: TGTGCCAGCACCCAAACTAGCGGGGACACAGATACGCAGTATTTT. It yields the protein CASTQTSGDTDTQYF.